This T cell receptor beta chain was found in a study of PD-L1 blockade in urothelial cancer. At the level of the study: Individuals in the cohort had been given 0 to 3 earlier chemotherapy regimens. Analysis of the blood was performed 3 weeks (second dose) and 6 weeks after treatment start. Median T cell yield from blood was over 120,000. Study-level results: Durable benefit accompanied greater 3-week expansion of tumor-associated blood clones.

Method: immunoSEQ multiplex PCR; TCRdb's copy keeps in-frame clones and lacks some. The sample contains 60,000 or so clones, approximately 80% of which appear only once. Of note for this clone: Its target is unknown.

Time point noted: pretreatment peripheral blood. The TCR originated in a man aged 65 to 79 with urothelial cancer. This sample comprised PBMCs, obtained around atezolizumab (anti-PD-L1) treatment.

The CDR3 nucleotides are TGTGCCAGCAGTTTTTTCCGAGACACCGGGGAGCTGTTTTTT. Translation gives CASSFFRDTGELFF. The chain links TRBV28 to TRBJ2-2; no firm D call. Germline lookup yields CDR1 MDHEN and CDR2 SYDVKM. CDR3 length: 14 amino acids. V was clipped by 3 bases and J by 3 bases, with 8 bases between them.